This T cell receptor beta chain was sequenced for a study of CD8 T cells in ankylosing spondylitis. TCRdb redid the calling of the 5' RACE reads with MiXCR, one entry per CDR3 protein. The table records some 270,000 distinct CDR3 sequences, roughly 32% of them present only once. Germline V gives CDR1 MNHEY, CDR2 SMNVEV (reference sequence). The CDR3 totals 12 residues. V lost 9 bases and J lost 5, with 11 bases in between. This clonotype was counted between two and nine times. This TCR derives from a male donor with ankylosing spondylitis or in good health (not recorded which). The rearrangement links TRBV27 to TRBJ2-1; D gene unclear. Sample: blood, either unsorted or a sorted T cell fraction (not recorded which). The CDR3 loop reads CASPVGHNEQFF. The CDR3 DNA sequence: TGTGCCAGTCCCGTGGGCCACAATGAGCAGTTCTTC.